These 6 T cell receptor beta chains share one sample of origin, sequenced in a study of blood T cell repertoires in COVID-19. The table came from immunoSEQ multiplex PCR; TCRdb's copy has only in-frame clones and leaves some out. The table lists roughly 120,000 clones, about 90% of them singletons. Sequencing used peripheral blood. These receptors came from a woman in her seventies with acute or convalescent COVID-19.

The genes are TRBV7-2 and TRBJ1-2, with D unclear. Germline CDR1 reads SGHTA; CDR2 reads FQGNSA. Trimming cost V 2 bases and J 7 bases, with 14 bases left between them. The CDR3 runs 14 residues. Here the CDR3 DNA reads TGTGCCAGCAGCTTAAGGGAGGCCGGGAGTGGCTACACCTTC. The encoded protein is CASSLREAGSGYTF.

J is TRBJ1-2 and V is TRBV5-4; D is perhaps TRBD1 (5 bases). The V and J ends lost 3 bases and 6 bases respectively, with 15 bases between them. The CDR3 length is 14 residues. CDR1 SGHNT and CDR2 YYREEE come from the germline V gene (reference sequence). The CDR3 is CASSWGGVINGYTF. DNA for the CDR3: TGTGCCAGCAGCTGGGGCGGAGTTATCAATGGCTACACCTTC.

The genes are TRBV28 and TRBJ1-1; 10 nucleotides align to TRBD1. CDR3 length: 17 residues. With 7 bases clipped from V and 0 bases from J, the junction kept 11 bases outside the gene matches. The germline V gene encodes CDR1 MDHEN and CDR2 SYDVKM. Here the CDR3 reads CASIKGQGGIMNTEAFF. In nucleotides, the CDR3 is TGTGCCAGCATTAAAGGACAGGGGGGTATTATGAACACTGAAGCTTTCTTT.

The gene calls are TRBV9 and TRBJ2-7; 10 bases match TRBD1. The V gene end was trimmed by 1 base and the J gene end by 5 bases; junction bases not matched to a gene: 9. CDR1 is SGDLS, CDR2 YYNGEE, per germline. This CDR3 is 16 amino acids long. The CDR3 DNA sequence: TGTGCCAGCAGCGTAACGGAGGGACAGGGGTACGACGAGCAGTACTTC. Encoded protein: CASSVTEGQGYDEQYF.

This clone was seen only once. The chain combines TRBV7-5 with TRBJ2-3; the table assigns TRBD2, which was not confirmed against the DNA. TRBV7-5 is described as a pseudogene. The CDR3 extends over 18 amino acids. CDR3 coding DNA: TGTGTCAGAAGCTTAGCGCCTCCTAGCGGGGCGGCACCAGATACGCAGTATTTT. Encoded protein: CVRSLAPPSGAAPDTQYF.

This chain uses TRBV10-1 with TRBJ1-1; D is unclear. V was pared by 5 bases and J by 1 base, with 5 bases between. Germline V gene lookup returns CDR1 WNHNN and CDR2 SYGVQD (reference sequence). The CDR3 runs to 12 residues. The CDR3 loop reads CASSRGNTEAFF. CDR3 nucleotides: TGCGCCAGCAGTCGGGGGAACACTGAAGCTTTCTTT.